This T cell receptor (beta chain) was recovered during a study of T-cell reconstitution after alpha-beta-depleted transplantation in children. Unique molecular identifiers were used to barcode this TCRbeta library. TCRdb analysed the PCR reads with MiXCR anew, one entry per CDR3 protein. The table has 250,000 to 350,000 distinct CDR3 sequences, almost 10% seen once; the top ten hold about a tenth. The CDR3 consists of 15 residues. The V end lost 0 bases, the J end lost 6 bases, and 14 bases lay between the germline ends. Germline values: CDR1 SGHNT, CDR2 YYREEE (reference sequence). V is TRBV5-4 and J is TRBJ2-3; perhaps TRBD2 as D (6 bases). The sequence came from a human donor who donated a stem cell graft to a child with SCID. Material: PBMCs from the stem cell graft donor, obtained from the stem cell graft. The CDR3 region is CASSLEAGTLDTQYF. In DNA form, the CDR3 reads TGTGCCAGCAGCTTGGAGGCGGGAACCCTGGATACGCAGTATTTT.